A single TCR beta chain is shown here with its context. Its antigen remains unidentified. One end of the junction varies from germline; a read error may be responsible. Profiled with immunoSEQ multiplex PCR; TCRdb holds only in-frame clones, not every one. The sample yields 25,000 to 35,000 clones, about 85% seen once. The CDR3 spans 14 residues. Germline V gene data show CDR1 as KGHSH and CDR2 as LQKENI. As to time point: cycle 4 day 1 (C4D1), after 6 weeks of nivolumab. Relapse after autologous stem cell transplantation occurred in every patient, and brentuximab vedotin exposure varied. CD4+ T cells were purified from thawed PBMCs by magnetic negative selection. This sample was taken from a study of PD-1 blockade in classical Hodgkin lymphoma. Study-wide results and limits: Prior therapy or disease activity may underlie the repertoire differences, whose causes remain undefined.

The receptor was derived from a human donor with classical Hodgkin lymphoma. The specimen was CD4+ T cells from blood, collected before the fourth cycle of nivolumab. The V and J genes are TRBV18 and TRBJ2-7, with 11 bases fitting TRBD1. The DNA for the CDR3 is TGTGCCAACTCACCACGGGACAGGGGGATTGTGCAGTACTTC. This encodes CANSPRDRGIVQYF.